The T cell receptor beta chain under discussion was sequenced for a study of blood T cell repertoires in COVID-19. Study-level background: The origin of the acute and convalescent COVID-19 samples was the United States, Italy and Spain. PBMCs, B-cell-depleted T cells, or T cells provided the cDNA or gDNA that made up the material.

In the original workflow: Amplification of reference gene primers was used by the study to estimate nucleated cell counts. Only in-frame clones appear in the TCRdb table, and some are missing; sequencing was by immunoSEQ multiplex PCR. That table furnishes V, J and clone size, whereas the DNA furnished D and trimming. The table includes around 100,000 clones, 70% to 90% detected once. This CDR3 region has 16 residues. The V and J ends lost 6 bases and 2 bases, in that order; junction bases with no gene match: 8. Germline V gene lookup returns CDR1 MNHEY and CDR2 SVGEGT. This sequence joins TRBV6-2 or TRBV6-3 and TRBJ1-5; 9 bases map to TRBD1. Sequencing was performed on peripheral blood. This receptor was obtained from an elderly man with acute or convalescent COVID-19. CDR3 nucleotides: TGTGCCAGCAGCCCCAACAGGGGGCACGGCAATCAGCCCCAGCATTTT. Its protein is CASSPNRGHGNQPQHF.